This is a list of T cell receptor beta chains from one sample in a study of blood T cell repertoires in COVID-19. The assay was immunoSEQ multiplex PCR, and TCRdb's table has in-frame clones only and misses some. The data hold 150,000 to 160,000 clones, with roughly four fifths observed a single time. Sequencing input: peripheral blood. These receptors all stem from a woman aged 55-69 years with COVID-19, enrolled during active disease. Each CDR3 is given with its conserved first and last residue. D genes are given only for firm matches. Clone size is stated in some rows and not others, as once, few, many or a class when expanded.

J gene: TRBJ1-3
clone size: .
V gene: TRBV30
D gene: TRBD1
CDR3 DNA: TGTGCCTGCAGGGGGTTCGCTGGAAACACCATATATTTT
CDR3 protein: CACRGFAGNTIYF

J gene: TRBJ2-1
clone size: once
V gene: TRBV7-8
D gene: TRBD1
CDR3 DNA: TGTGCCAGCAGCTTTCGGGACAGGGTGAGCAATGAGCAGTTCTTC
CDR3 protein: CASSFRDRVSNEQFF

J gene: TRBJ2-2
clone size: .
V gene: TRBV24-1
D gene: TRBD1
CDR3 DNA: TGTGCCACCAGAGGAACAGGGGTGATCACCGGGGAGCTGTTTTTT
CDR3 protein: CATRGTGVITGELFF

J gene: TRBJ1-3
clone size: .
V gene: TRBV19
D gene: .
CDR3 DNA: TGTGCCAGTAGTATAGAGGGAGGGACGGGATTCTCTGGAAACACCATATATTTT
CDR3 protein: CASSIEGGTGFSGNTIYF

J gene: TRBJ1-5
clone size: .
V gene: TRBV19
D gene: .
CDR3 DNA: TGTGCCAGTAGTATAAGGGGGAATCAGCCCCAGCATTTT
CDR3 protein: CASSIRGNQPQHF

J gene: TRBJ1-2
clone size: .
V gene: TRBV5-1
D gene: .
CDR3 DNA: TGCGCCAGCAGCTTGGGTGGTGCGGAGGTCTACACCTTC
CDR3 protein: CASSLGGAEVYTF

J gene: TRBJ2-1
clone size: .
V gene: TRBV5-1
D gene: .
CDR3 DNA: TGCGCCAGCAGCTTACAGGGTGTGAATGAGCAGTTCTTC
CDR3 protein: CASSLQGVNEQFF

J gene: TRBJ2-1
clone size: .
V gene: TRBV5-6
D gene: .
CDR3 DNA: TGTGCCAGCAGCTTGGAAAGTAGCTACAGGTCGTTGAATGAGCAGTTCTTC
CDR3 protein: CASSLESSYRSLNEQFF

J gene: TRBJ1-1
clone size: .
V gene: TRBV15
D gene: TRBD1
CDR3 DNA: TGTGCCACCAGCAGTCCTGGACAGGGTAAAACTGAAGCTTTCTTT
CDR3 protein: CATSSPGQGKTEAFF

J gene: TRBJ2-2
clone size: .
V gene: TRBV7-3
D gene: TRBD1
CDR3 DNA: TGTGCCAGCAGCCCCTACAGGGGGATCACCGGGGAGCTGTTTTTT
CDR3 protein: CASSPYRGITGELFF

J gene: TRBJ1-1
clone size: .
V gene: TRBV7-6
D gene: .
CDR3 DNA: TGTGCCAGCAGCTTAGGGGGAGAAGGCACTGAAGCTTTCTTT
CDR3 protein: CASSLGGEGTEAFF

J gene: TRBJ2-2
clone size: .
V gene: TRBV5-1
D gene: TRBD2
CDR3 DNA: TGCGCCAGCAGTCTAGCGGTAGCGAACACCGGGGAGCTGTTTTTT
CDR3 protein: CASSLAVANTGELFF

J gene: TRBJ2-7
clone size: .
V gene: TRBV6-2/TRBV6-3
D gene: .
CDR3 DNA: TGTGCCAGCAGTCAACCCCGTTCTGCGGCCGAGCAGTACTTC
CDR3 protein: CASSQPRSAAEQYF

J gene: TRBJ1-2
clone size: once
V gene: TRBV3-1/TRBV3-2
D gene: .
CDR3 DNA: TGTGCCAGCAGCCATCACGACTTGTCAAACTATGGCTACACCTTC
CDR3 protein: CASSHHDLSNYGYTF

J gene: TRBJ1-2
clone size: few
V gene: TRBV5-1
D gene: TRBD1
CDR3 DNA: TGCGCCAGCAGCTTGGAAGGACAGGGGGTCTATGGCTACACCTTC
CDR3 protein: CASSLEGQGVYGYTF

J gene: TRBJ1-5
clone size: .
V gene: TRBV2
D gene: .
CDR3 DNA: TGTGCCAGCAGTTTCCGAGGGCAGGGGTGGCAGCCCCAGCATTTT
CDR3 protein: CASSFRGQGWQPQHF

J gene: TRBJ1-2
clone size: .
V gene: TRBV5-8
D gene: TRBD1
CDR3 DNA: TGTGCCAGCAGCTTGGGGGTGACAGGGTCGATGGGCTACACCTTC
CDR3 protein: CASSLGVTGSMGYTF

J gene: TRBJ1-2
clone size: .
V gene: TRBV6-5
D gene: TRBD1
CDR3 DNA: TGTGCCAGCAGTCCCGGGACAGGGTTCGATGGCTACACCTTC
CDR3 protein: CASSPGTGFDGYTF

J gene: TRBJ1-6
clone size: .
V gene: TRBV7-9
D gene: .
CDR3 DNA: TGTGCCAGCAGCTTAGGCGGCAGTCCCAATTCACCCCTCCACTTT
CDR3 protein: CASSLGGSPNSPLHF

J gene: TRBJ1-2
clone size: .
V gene: TRBV27
D gene: .
CDR3 DNA: TGTGCCAGCAGTTTCAATGGGGGGGGCTTCTATGGCTACACCTTC
CDR3 protein: CASSFNGGGFYGYTF

J gene: TRBJ1-2
clone size: .
V gene: TRBV5-1
D gene: TRBD1
CDR3 DNA: TGCGCCAGCAGCGGGACAGATAACTATGGCTACACCTTC
CDR3 protein: CASSGTDNYGYTF

J gene: TRBJ1-6
clone size: .
V gene: TRBV9
D gene: .
CDR3 DNA: TGTGCCAGCAGGGGCAGGGCCTATAATTCACCCCTCCACTTT
CDR3 protein: CASRGRAYNSPLHF

J gene: TRBJ1-1
clone size: .
V gene: TRBV18
D gene: .
CDR3 DNA: TGTGCCAGCTCACCACAAGGGGGGAACACTGAAGCTTTCTTT
CDR3 protein: CASSPQGGNTEAFF

J gene: TRBJ1-1
clone size: .
V gene: TRBV29-1
D gene: TRBD1
CDR3 DNA: TGCAGCGCCCCGATCGGACAGGGAAACACTGAAGCTTTCTTT
CDR3 protein: CSAPIGQGNTEAFF

J gene: TRBJ1-5
clone size: .
V gene: TRBV27
D gene: TRBD1
CDR3 DNA: TGTGCCAGCAGTCCGAGGGACAGTAGCAATCAGCCCCAGCATTTT
CDR3 protein: CASSPRDSSNQPQHF

J gene: TRBJ1-1
clone size: once
V gene: TRBV5-1
D gene: .
CDR3 DNA: TGCGCCAGCAGCCTGACAGGATTGAACACTGAAGCTTTCTTT
CDR3 protein: CASSLTGLNTEAFF

J gene: TRBJ2-2
clone size: once
V gene: TRBV18
D gene: TRBD2
CDR3 DNA: TGTGCCAGCTCACCAATAGCGGGTTTCACCGGGGAGCTGTTTTTT
CDR3 protein: CASSPIAGFTGELFF

J gene: TRBJ2-5
clone size: .
V gene: TRBV19
D gene: TRBD1
CDR3 DNA: TGTGCCAGTAGTATGCGGTACCGGGACAGAAGGCAAGAGACCCAGTACTTC
CDR3 protein: CASSMRYRDRRQETQYF

J gene: TRBJ2-3
clone size: .
V gene: TRBV19
D gene: .
CDR3 DNA: TGTGCCAGTAGTATAGTCATCACAGATACGCAGTATTTT
CDR3 protein: CASSIVITDTQYF

J gene: TRBJ1-6
clone size: .
V gene: TRBV5-8
D gene: TRBD1
CDR3 DNA: TGTGCCAGCAGCTTGGGGCGGACAGGGGGTTCACCCCTCCACTTT
CDR3 protein: CASSLGRTGGSPLHF

J gene: TRBJ1-2
clone size: .
V gene: TRBV7-9
D gene: .
CDR3 DNA: TGTGCCAGCAGCTTAGTGGGGGGGGCCTCTGATGGCTACACCTTC
CDR3 protein: CASSLVGGASDGYTF

J gene: TRBJ1-1
clone size: .
V gene: TRBV14
D gene: .
CDR3 DNA: TGTGCCAGCAGCCAGACGGCCCGCGTTAGCTTCTTT
CDR3 protein: CASSQTARVSFF

J gene: TRBJ1-5
clone size: .
V gene: TRBV30
D gene: .
CDR3 DNA: TGTGCCTGGAGTGGAACAGGAATTGTACCCGCTCAGCCCCAGCATTTT
CDR3 protein: CAWSGTGIVPAQPQHF

J gene: TRBJ1-2
clone size: few
V gene: TRBV11-2
D gene: TRBD1
CDR3 DNA: TGTGCCAGCAGCCTACCTTTCAGGGGGTTCGGCTATGGCTACACCTTC
CDR3 protein: CASSLPFRGFGYGYTF

J gene: TRBJ1-2
clone size: .
V gene: TRBV10-2
D gene: .
CDR3 DNA: TGCGCCAGCAGTGAGAGCGGACCAAACTATGGCTACACCTTC
CDR3 protein: CASSESGPNYGYTF

J gene: TRBJ2-1
clone size: .
V gene: TRBV24-1
D gene: .
CDR3 DNA: TGTGCCACCAGTGATTACAGGAAAAATGAGCAGTTCTTC
CDR3 protein: CATSDYRKNEQFF

J gene: TRBJ1-1
clone size: .
V gene: TRBV9
D gene: .
CDR3 DNA: TGTGCCAGCAGCCTACTCGGCGGGGGGCTAACGAACACTGAAGCTTTCTTT
CDR3 protein: CASSLLGGGLTNTEAFF

J gene: TRBJ1-2
clone size: .
V gene: TRBV6-5
D gene: .
CDR3 DNA: TGTGCCAGCAGGCGACGCAACAGGGTGGAAGGCTACACCTTC
CDR3 protein: CASRRRNRVEGYTF

J gene: TRBJ1-4
clone size: few
V gene: TRBV5-1
D gene: TRBD1
CDR3 DNA: TGCGCCAGCAGCCCGGATATAAGGCAGGGGGGACTGTTTTTT
CDR3 protein: CASSPDIRQGGLFF

J gene: TRBJ1-5
clone size: .
V gene: TRBV18
D gene: .
CDR3 DNA: TGTGCCAGCTCGCCTGGACAGACTAATCAGCCCCAGCATTTT
CDR3 protein: CASSPGQTNQPQHF